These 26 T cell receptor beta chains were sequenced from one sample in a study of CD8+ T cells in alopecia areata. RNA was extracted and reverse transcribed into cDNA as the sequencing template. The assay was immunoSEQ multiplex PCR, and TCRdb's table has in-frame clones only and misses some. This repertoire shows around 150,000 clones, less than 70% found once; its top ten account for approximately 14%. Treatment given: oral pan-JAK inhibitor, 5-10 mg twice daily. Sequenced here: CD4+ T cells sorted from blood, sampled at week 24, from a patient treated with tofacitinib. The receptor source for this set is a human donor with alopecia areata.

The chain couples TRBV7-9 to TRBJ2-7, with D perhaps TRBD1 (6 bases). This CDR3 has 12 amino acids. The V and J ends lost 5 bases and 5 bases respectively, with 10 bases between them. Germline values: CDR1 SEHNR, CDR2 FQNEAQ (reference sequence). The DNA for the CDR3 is TGTGCCAGCAGCCTCGACAGGAACGAGCAGTACTTC. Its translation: CASSLDRNEQYF.

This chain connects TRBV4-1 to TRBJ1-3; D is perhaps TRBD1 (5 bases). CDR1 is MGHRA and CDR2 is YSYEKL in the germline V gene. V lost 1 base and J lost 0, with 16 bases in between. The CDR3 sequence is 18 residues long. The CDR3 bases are TGCGCCAGCAGCCAAGCCTCTCAGGACACCCTCTCTGGAAACACCATATATTTT. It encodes CASSQASQDTLSGNTIYF.

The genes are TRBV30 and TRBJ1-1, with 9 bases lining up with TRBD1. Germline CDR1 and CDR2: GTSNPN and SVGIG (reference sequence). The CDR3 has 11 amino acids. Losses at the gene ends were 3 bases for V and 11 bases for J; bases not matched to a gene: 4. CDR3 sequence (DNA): TGTGCCTGGAGGAGGGACAGGGTCGCTTTCTTT. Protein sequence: CAWRRDRVAFF.

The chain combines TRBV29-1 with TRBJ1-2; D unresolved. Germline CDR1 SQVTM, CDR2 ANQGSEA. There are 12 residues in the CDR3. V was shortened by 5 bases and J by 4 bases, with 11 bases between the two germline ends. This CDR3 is CSVQGFPYGYTF. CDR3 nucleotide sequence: TGCAGCGTTCAAGGGTTCCCCTATGGCTACACCTTC.

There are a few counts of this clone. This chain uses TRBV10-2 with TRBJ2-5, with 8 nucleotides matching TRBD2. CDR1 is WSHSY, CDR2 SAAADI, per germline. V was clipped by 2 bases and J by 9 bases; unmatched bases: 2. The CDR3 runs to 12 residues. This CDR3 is CASSEPGGAQYF. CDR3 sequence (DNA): TGCGCCAGCAGTGAGCCCGGGGGGGCCCAGTACTTC.

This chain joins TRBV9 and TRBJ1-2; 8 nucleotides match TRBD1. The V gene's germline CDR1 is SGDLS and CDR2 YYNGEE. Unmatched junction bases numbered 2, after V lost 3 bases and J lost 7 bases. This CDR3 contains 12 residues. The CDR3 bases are TGTGCCAGCAGCGGACAGGGGTTTGGCTACACCTTC. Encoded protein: CASSGQGFGYTF.

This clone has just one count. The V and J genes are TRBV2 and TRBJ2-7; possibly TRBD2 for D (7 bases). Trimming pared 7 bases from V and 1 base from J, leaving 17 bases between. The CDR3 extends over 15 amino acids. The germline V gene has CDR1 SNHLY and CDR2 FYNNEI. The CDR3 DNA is TGTGCCAGCAATCTGGGGGGGCCAGGATCCTACGAGCAGTACTTC. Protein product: CASNLGGPGSYEQYF.

For the CDR3, the DNA is TGTGCCAGCAGCTTGGGGGGGAGGAATCAGCCCCAGCATTTT. Its translation is CASSLGGRNQPQHF. The chain couples TRBV5-6 to TRBJ1-5, with TRBD1 as a possible D gene (5 bases). The CDR3 runs to 14 residues. Trimming took 0 bases from V and 4 from J, leaving 8 bases between them. CDR1 SGHDT and CDR2 YYEEEE come from the germline V gene.

The CDR3 here is CATSKGGGETQYF. In DNA, the CDR3 is TGTGCCACCAGCAAGGGAGGGGGAGAGACCCAGTACTTC. The chain combines TRBV15 with TRBJ2-5; perhaps TRBD2 as D (7 bases). The CDR3 is 13 residues long. Trimming left V 4 bases short and J 4 bases short, with 10 bases between. Germline CDR1 LNHNV, CDR2 YYDKDF (reference sequence).

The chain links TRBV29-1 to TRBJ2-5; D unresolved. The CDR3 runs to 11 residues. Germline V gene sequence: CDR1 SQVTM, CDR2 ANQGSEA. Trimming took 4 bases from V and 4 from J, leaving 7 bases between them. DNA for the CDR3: TGCAGCGTTGGGGTCTCAGAGACCCAGTACTTC. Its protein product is CSVGVSETQYF.

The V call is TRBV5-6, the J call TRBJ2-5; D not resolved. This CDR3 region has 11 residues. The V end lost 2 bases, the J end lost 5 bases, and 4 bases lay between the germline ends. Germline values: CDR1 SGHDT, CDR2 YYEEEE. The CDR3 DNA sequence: TGTGCCAGCAGCTTTATGGAGACCCAGTACTTC. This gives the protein CASSFMETQYF.

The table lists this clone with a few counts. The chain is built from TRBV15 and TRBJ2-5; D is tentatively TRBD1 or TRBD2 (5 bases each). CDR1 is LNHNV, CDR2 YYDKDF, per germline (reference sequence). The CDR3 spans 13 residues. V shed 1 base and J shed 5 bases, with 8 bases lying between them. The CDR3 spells CATSRGGVETQYF. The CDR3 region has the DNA TGTGCCACCAGCAGAGGAGGGGTGGAGACCCAGTACTTC.

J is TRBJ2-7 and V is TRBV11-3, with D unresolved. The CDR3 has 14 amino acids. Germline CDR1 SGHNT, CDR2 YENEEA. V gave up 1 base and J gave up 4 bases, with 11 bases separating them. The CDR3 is CASSLAPGSYEQYF. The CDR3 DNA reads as TGTGCCAGCAGCTTAGCTCCAGGATCTTACGAGCAGTACTTC.

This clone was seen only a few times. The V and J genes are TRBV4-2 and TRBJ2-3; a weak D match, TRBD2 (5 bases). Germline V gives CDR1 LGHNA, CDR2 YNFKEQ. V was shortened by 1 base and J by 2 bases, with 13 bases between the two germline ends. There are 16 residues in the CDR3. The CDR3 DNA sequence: TGTGCCAGCAGCCAAGGCGGAGGACGGAACACAGATACGCAGTATTTT. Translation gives CASSQGGGRNTDTQYF.

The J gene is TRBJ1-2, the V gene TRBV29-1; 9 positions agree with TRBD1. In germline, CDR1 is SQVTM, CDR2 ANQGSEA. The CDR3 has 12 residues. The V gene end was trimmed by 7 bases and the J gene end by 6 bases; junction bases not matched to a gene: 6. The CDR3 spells CSADRGLDGYTF. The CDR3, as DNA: TGCAGCGCTGACAGGGGGTTGGATGGCTACACCTTC.

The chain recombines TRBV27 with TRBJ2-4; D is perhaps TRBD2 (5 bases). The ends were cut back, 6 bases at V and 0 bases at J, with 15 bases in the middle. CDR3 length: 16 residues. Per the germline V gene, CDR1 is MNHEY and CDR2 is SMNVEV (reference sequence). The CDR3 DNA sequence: TGTGCCAGCAGCAGAAGACGGACTCTAGCCAAAAACATTCAGTACTTC. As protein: CASSRRRTLAKNIQYF.

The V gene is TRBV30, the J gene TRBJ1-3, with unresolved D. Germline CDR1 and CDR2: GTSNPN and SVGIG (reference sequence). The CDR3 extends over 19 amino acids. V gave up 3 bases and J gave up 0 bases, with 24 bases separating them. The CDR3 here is CAWSAWASNYEYSGNTIYF. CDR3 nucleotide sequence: TGTGCCTGGAGCGCGTGGGCGAGCAATTATGAGTACTCTGGAAACACCATATATTTT.

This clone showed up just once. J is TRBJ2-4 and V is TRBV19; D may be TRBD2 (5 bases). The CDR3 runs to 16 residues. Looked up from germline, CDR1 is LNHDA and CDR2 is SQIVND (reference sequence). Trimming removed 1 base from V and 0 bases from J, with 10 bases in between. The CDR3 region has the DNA TGTGCCAGTAGTATAGTAAGCCGGGAAGCCAAAAACATTCAGTACTTC. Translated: CASSIVSREAKNIQYF.

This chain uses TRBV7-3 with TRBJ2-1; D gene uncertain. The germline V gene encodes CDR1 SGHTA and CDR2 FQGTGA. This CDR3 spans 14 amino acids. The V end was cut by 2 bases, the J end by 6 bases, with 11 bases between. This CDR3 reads CASSLVASVNEQFF. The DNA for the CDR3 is TGTGCCAGCAGCTTAGTGGCCAGCGTCAATGAGCAGTTCTTC.

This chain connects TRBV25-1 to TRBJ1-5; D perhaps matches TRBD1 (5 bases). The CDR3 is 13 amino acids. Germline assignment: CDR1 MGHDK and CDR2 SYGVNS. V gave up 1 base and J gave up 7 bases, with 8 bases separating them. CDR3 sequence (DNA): TGTGCCAGCAGTGAATGGGACGAGCAGCCCCAGCATTTT. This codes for CASSEWDEQPQHF. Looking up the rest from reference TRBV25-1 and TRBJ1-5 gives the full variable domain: EADIYQTPRYLVIGTGKKITLECSQTMGHDKMYWYQQDPGMELHLIHYSYGVNSTEKGDLSSESTVSRIRTEHFPLTLESARPSHTSQYLCASSEWDEQPQHFGDGTRLSIL.

CDR3 sequence reads: CASGFQETQYF. The CDR3 DNA sequence: TGTGCTAGTGGTTTCCAAGAGACCCAGTACTTC. The chain recombines TRBV12-5 with TRBJ2-5, with D unclear. This CDR3 contains 11 residues. Germline V gene sequence: CDR1 LGHNT, CDR2 FRNRAP. Trimming pared 3 bases from V and 1 base from J, leaving 0 bases between. The full variable domain, completed using reference TRBV12-5 and TRBJ2-5, is DARVTQTPRHKVTEMGQEVTMRCQPILGHNTVFWYRQTMMQGLELLAYFRNRAPLDDSGMPKDRFSAEMPDATLATLKIQPSEPRDSAVYFCASGFQETQYFGPGTRLLVL.

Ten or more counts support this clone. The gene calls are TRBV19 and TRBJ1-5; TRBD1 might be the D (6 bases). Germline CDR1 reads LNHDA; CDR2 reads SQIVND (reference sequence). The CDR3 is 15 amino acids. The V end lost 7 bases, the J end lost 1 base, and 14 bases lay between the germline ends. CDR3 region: CASTEGRGSNQPQHF. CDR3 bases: TGTGCCAGTACCGAGGGCAGGGGAAGCAATCAGCCCCAGCATTTT.

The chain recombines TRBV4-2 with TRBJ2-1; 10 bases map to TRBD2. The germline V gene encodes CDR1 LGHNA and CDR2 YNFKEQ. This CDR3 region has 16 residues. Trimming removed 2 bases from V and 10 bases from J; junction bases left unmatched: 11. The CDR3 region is CASSQPSGGPSAEQFF. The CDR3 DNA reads TGTGCCAGCAGCCAACCTAGCGGGGGCCCTTCGGCGGAGCAGTTCTTC.

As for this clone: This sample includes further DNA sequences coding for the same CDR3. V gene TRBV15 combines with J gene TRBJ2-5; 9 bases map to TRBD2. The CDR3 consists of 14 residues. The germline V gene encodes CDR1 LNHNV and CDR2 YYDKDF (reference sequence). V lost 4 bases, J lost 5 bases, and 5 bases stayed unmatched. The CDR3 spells CATSTRGGGETQYF. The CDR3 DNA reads TGTGCCACCAGCACGCGGGGGGGCGGGGAGACCCAGTACTTC.

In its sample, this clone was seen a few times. CDR3 in amino acids: CASRPGTATDTQYF. CDR3 DNA sequence: TGTGCCAGCAGACCAGGGACAGCCACAGATACGCAGTATTTT. The rearrangement links TRBV28 to TRBJ2-3, with 7 bases matching TRBD1. The CDR3 contains 14 residues. Per the germline V gene, CDR1 is MDHEN and CDR2 is SYDVKM. J lost 2 bases, V lost 6 bases, and 5 bases had no gene match.

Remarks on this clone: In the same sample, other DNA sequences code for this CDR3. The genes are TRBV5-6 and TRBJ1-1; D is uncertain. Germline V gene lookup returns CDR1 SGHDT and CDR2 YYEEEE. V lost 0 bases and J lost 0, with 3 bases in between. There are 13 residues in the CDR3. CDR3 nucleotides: TGTGCCAGCAGCTTGGTTCTGAACACTGAAGCTTTCTTT. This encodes CASSLVLNTEAFF. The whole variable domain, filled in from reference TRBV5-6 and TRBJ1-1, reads DAGVTQSPTHLIKTRGQQVTLRCSPKSGHDTVSWYQQALGQGPQFIFQYYEEEERQRGNFPDRFSGHQFPNYSSELNVNALLLGDSALYLCASSLVLNTEAFFGQGTRLTVV.